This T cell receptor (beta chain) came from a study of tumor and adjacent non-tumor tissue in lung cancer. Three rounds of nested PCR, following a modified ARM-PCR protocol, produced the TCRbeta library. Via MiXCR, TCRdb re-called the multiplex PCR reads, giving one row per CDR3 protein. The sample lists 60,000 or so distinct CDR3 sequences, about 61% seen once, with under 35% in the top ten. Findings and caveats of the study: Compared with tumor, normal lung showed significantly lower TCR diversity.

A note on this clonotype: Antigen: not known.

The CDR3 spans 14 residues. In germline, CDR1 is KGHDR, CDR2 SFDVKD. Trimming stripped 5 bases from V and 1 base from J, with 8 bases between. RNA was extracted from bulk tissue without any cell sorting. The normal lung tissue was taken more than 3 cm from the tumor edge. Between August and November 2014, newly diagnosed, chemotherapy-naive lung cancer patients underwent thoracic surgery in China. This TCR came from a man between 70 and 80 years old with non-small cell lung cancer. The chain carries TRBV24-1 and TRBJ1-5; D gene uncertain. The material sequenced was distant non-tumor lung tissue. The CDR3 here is CATSGPLSNQPQHF. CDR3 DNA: TGTGCCACCAGTGGGCCGTTGAGCAATCAGCCCCAGCATTTT.